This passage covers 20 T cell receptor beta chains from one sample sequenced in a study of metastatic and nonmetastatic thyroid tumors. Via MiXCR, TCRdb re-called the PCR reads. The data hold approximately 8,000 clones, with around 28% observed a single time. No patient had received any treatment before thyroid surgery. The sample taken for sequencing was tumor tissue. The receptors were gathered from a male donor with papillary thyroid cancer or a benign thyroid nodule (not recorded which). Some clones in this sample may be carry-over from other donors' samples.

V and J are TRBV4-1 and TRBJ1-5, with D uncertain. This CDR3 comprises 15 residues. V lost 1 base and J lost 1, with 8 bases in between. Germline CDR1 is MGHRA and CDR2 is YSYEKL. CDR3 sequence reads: CASSQVIGSNQPQHF. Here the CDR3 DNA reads TGCGCCAGCAGCCAAGTAATTGGCAGCAATCAGCCCCAGCATTTT.

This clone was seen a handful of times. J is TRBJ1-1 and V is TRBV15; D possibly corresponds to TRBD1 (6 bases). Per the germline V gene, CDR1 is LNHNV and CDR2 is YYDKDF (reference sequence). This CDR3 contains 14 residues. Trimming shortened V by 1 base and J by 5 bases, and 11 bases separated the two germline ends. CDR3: CATSRGGARTEAFF. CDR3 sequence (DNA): TGTGCCACCAGCAGAGGGGGGGCGCGAACTGAAGCTTTCTTT.

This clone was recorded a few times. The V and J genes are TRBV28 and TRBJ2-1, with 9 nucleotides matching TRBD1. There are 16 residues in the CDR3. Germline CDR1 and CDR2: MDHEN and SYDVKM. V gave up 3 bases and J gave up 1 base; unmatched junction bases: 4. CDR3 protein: CASSFRGQGSYNEQFF. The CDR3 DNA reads TGTGCCAGCAGTTTCCGGGGACAGGGTTCCTACAATGAGCAGTTCTTC.

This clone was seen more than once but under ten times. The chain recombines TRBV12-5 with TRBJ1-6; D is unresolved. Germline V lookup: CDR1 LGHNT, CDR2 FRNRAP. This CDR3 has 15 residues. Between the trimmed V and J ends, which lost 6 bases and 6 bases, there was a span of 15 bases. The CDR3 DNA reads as TGTGCTAGTGGCTTTAGTCTGGGTTTTAATTCACCCCTCCACTTT. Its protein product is CASGFSLGFNSPLHF.

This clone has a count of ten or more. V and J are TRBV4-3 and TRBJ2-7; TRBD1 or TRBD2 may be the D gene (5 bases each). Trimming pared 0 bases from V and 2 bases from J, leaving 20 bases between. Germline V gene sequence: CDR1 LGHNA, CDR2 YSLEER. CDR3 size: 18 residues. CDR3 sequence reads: CASSQEPGVGTVTYEQYF. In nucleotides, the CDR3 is TGCGCCAGCAGCCAAGAGCCGGGCGTGGGGACGGTGACCTACGAGCAGTACTTC.

The CDR3 spells CASRESGRSTYEQYF. The CDR3 DNA reads as TGCGCCAGCAGGGAGAGCGGGAGGTCTACGTACGAGCAGTACTTC. This sequence joins TRBV5-1 and TRBJ2-7; 9 bases fit TRBD2. Germline-derived CDR1 and CDR2 are SGHRS and YFSETQ. This CDR3 contains 15 residues. Trimming took 5 bases from V and 4 from J; bases not matched to a gene: 10.

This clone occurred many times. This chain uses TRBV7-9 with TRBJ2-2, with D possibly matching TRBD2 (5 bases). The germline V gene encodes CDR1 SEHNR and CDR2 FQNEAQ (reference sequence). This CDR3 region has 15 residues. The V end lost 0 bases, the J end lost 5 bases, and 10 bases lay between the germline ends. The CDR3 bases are TGTGCCAGCAGCTTAGCGAGGGCCTCAACCGGGGAGCTGTTTTTT. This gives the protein CASSLARASTGELFF.

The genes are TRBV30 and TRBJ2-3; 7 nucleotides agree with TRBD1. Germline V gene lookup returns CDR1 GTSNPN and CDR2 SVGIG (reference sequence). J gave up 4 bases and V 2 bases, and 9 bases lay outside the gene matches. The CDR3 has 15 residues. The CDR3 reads CAWSFTTGHSDTQYF. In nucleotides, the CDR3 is TGTGCCTGGAGTTTCACGACAGGGCATTCAGATACGCAGTATTTT.

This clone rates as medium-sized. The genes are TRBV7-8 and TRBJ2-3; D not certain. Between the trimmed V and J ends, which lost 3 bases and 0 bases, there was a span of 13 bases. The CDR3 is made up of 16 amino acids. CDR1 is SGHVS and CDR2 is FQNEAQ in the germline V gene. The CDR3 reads CASSFSTGRSTDTQYF. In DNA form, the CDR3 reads TGTGCCAGCAGCTTCTCGACTGGACGGAGCACAGATACGCAGTATTTT.

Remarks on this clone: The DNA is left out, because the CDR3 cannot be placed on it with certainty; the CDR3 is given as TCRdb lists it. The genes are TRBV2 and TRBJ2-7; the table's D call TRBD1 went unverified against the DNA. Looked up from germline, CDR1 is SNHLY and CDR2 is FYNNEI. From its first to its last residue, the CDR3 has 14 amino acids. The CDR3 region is CASTSGQANYEQYF.

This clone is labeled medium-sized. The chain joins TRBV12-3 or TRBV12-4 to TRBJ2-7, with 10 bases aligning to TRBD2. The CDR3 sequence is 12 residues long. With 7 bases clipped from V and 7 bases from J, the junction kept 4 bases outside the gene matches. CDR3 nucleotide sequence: TGTGCCAGCAAGGGACTAGCGCGGGAGCAGTACTTC. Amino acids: CASKGLAREQYF.

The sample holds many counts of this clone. The CDR3 DNA is TGTGCCAGCAGTTTAGGACGGACAGGCCAGATAAACTATGGCTACACCTTC. Encoded protein: CASSLGRTGQINYGYTF. V and J are TRBV28 and TRBJ1-2, with 7 bases matching TRBD1. This CDR3 spans 17 amino acids. CDR1 and CDR2 from the germline V gene are MDHEN and SYDVKM. V gave up 2 bases and J gave up 2 bases; unmatched junction bases: 11.

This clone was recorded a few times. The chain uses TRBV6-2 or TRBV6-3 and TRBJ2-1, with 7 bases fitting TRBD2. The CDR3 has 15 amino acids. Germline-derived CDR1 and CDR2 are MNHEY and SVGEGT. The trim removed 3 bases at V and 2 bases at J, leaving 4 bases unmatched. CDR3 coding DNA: TGTGCCAGCAGTTATACGGGAGGTACCTACAATGAGCAGTTCTTC. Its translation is CASSYTGGTYNEQFF.

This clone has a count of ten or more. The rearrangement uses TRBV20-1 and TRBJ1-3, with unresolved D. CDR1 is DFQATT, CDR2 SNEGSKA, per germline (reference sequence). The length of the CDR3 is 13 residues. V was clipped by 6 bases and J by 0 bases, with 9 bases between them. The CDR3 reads CSAPSSSGNTIYF. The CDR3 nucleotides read TGCAGTGCCCCGTCTAGCTCTGGAAACACCATATATTTT.

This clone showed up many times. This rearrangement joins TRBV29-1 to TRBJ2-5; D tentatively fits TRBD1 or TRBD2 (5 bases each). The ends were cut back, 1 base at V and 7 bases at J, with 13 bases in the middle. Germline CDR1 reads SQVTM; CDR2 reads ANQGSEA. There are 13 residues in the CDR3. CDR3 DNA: TGCAGCGTTGAAGTTAACCGGGACGGGACCCAGTACTTC. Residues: CSVEVNRDGTQYF.

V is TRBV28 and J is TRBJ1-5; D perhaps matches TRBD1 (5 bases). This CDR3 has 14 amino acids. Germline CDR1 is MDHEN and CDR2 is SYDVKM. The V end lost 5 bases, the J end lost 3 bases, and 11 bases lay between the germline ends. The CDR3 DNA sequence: TGTGCCAGCAGTCGTACAGGTTTCAATCAGCCCCAGCATTTT. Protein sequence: CASSRTGFNQPQHF.

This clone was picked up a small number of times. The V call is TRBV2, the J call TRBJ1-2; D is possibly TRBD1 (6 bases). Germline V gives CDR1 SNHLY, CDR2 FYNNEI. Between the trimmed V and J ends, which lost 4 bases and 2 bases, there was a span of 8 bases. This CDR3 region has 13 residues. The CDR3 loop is CASSAGENYGYTF. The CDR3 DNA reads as TGTGCCAGCAGTGCAGGGGAGAACTATGGCTACACCTTC.

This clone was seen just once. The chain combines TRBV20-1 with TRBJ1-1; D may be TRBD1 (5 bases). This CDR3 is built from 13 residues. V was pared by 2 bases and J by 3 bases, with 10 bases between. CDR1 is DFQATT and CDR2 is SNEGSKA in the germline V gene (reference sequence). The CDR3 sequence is CSARRGFDTEAFF. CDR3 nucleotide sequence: TGCAGTGCTAGAAGGGGATTTGACACTGAAGCTTTCTTT.

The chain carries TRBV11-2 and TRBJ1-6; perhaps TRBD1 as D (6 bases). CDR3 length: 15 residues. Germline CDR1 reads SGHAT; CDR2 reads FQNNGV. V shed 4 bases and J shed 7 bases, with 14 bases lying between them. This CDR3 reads CASSSVTGRNSPLHF. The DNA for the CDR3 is TGTGCCAGCAGCTCCGTCACAGGGAGGAATTCACCCCTCCACTTT.

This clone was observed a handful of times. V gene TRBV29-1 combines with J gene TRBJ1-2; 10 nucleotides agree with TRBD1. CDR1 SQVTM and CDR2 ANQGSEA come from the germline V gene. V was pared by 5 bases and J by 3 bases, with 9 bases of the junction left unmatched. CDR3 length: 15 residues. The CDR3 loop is CSVWETGGADYGYTF. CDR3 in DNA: TGCAGCGTTTGGGAGACAGGGGGCGCTGACTATGGCTACACCTTC.